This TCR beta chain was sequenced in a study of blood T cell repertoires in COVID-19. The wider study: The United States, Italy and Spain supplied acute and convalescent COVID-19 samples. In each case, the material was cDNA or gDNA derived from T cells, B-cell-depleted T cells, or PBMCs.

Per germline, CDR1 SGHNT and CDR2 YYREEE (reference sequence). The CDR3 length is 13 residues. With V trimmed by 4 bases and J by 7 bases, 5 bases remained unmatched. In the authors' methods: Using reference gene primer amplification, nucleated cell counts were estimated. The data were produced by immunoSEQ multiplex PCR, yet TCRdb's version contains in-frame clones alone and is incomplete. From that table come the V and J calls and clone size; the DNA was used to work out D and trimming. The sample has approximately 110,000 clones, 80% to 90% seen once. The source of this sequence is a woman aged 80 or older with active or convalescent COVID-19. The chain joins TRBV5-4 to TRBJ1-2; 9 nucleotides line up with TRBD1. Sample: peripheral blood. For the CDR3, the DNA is TGTGCCAGCAGCACGGGACAGGGCGGTGGCTACACCTTC. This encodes CASSTGQGGGYTF. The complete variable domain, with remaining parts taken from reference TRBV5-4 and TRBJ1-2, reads ETGVTQSPTHLIKTRGQQVTLRCSSQSGHNTVSWYQQALGQGPQFIFQYYREEENGRGNFPPRFSGLQFPNYSSELNVNALELDDSALYLCASSTGQGGGYTFGSGTRLTVV.